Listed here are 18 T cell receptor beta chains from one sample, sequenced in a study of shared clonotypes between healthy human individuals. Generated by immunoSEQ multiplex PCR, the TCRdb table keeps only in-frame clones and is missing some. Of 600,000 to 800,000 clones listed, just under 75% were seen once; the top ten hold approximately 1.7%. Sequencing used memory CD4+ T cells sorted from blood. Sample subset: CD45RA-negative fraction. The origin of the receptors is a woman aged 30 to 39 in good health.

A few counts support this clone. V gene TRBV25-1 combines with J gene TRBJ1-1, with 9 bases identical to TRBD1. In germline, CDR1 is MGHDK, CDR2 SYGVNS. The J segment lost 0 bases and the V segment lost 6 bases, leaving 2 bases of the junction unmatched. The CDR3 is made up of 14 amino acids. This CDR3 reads CASSRTGVNTEAFF. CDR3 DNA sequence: TGTGCCAGCAGCAGGACAGGGGTGAACACTGAAGCTTTCTTT.

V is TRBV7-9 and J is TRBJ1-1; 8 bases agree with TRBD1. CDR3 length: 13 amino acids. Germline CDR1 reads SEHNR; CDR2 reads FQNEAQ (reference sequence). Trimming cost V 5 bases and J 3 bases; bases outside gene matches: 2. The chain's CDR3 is CASSPTGDTEAFF. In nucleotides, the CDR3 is TGTGCCAGCAGCCCGACAGGGGACACTGAAGCTTTCTTT.

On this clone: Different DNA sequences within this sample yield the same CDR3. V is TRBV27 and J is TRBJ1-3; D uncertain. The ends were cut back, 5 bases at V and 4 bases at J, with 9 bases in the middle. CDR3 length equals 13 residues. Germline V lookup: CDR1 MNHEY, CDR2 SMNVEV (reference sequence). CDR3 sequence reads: CASSPSGGNTIYF. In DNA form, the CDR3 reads TGTGCCAGCAGTCCTAGTGGGGGAAACACCATATATTTT.

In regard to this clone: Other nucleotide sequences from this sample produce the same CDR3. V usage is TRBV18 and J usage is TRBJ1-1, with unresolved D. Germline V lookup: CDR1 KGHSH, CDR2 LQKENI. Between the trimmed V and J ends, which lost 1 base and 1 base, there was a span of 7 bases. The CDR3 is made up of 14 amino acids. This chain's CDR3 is CASSPLDGNTEAFF. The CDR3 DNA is TGTGCCAGCTCACCACTTGATGGGAACACTGAAGCTTTCTTT. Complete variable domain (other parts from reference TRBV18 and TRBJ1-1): NAGVMQNPRHLVRRRGQEARLRCSPMKGHSHVYWYRQLPEEGLKFMVYLQKENIIDESGMPKERFSAEFPKEGPSILRIQQVVRGDSAAYFCASSPLDGNTEAFFGQGTRLTVV.

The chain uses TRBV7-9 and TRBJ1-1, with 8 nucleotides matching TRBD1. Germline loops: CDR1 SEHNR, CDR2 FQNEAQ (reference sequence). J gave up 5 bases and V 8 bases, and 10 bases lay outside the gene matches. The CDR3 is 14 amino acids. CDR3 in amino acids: CASLRTGKNTEAFF. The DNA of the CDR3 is TGTGCCAGCCTCAGGACAGGGAAAAATACTGAAGCTTTCTTT.

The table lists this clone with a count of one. CDR3 DNA: TGTGCCAGCTATCGCCCAGGGAATCAGCCCCAGCATTTT. Residues: CASYRPGNQPQHF. This chain uses TRBV6-1 with TRBJ1-5; a possible D gene is TRBD1 (5 bases). V gave up 8 bases and J gave up 4 bases, with 12 bases separating them. The germline V gene has CDR1 MNHNS and CDR2 SASEGT. This CDR3 has 13 amino acids.

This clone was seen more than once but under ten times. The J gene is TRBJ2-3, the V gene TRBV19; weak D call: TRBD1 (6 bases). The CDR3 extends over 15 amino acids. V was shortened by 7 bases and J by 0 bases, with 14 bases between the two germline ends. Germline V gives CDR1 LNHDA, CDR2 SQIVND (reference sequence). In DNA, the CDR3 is TGTGCCAGTACCTTGACAGGAACTAGCACAGATACGCAGTATTTT. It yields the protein CASTLTGTSTDTQYF. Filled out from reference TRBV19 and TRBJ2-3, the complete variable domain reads DGGITQSPKYLFRKEGQNVTLSCEQNLNHDAMYWYRQDPGQGLRLIYYSQIVNDFQKGDIAEGYSVSREKKESFPLTVTSAQKNPTAFYLCASTLTGTSTDTQYFGPGTRLTVL.

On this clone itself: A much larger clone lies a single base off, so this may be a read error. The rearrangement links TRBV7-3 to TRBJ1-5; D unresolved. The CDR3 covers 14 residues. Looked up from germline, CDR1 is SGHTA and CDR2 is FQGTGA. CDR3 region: CASSQDEGNQPQHF. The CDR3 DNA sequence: TGCGCCAGCAGCCAAGACGAGGGTAATCAGCCCCAGCATTTT.

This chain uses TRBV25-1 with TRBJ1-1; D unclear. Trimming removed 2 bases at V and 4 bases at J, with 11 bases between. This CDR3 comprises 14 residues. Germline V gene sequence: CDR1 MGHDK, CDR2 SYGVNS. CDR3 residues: CASSERGRLTEAFF. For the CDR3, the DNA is TGTGCCAGCAGTGAACGGGGTCGGCTCACTGAAGCTTTCTTT.

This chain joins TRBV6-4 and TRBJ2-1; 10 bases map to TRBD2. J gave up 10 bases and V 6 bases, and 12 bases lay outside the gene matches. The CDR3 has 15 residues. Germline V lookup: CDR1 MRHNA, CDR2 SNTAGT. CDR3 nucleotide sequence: TGTGCCAGCAGCCCTCTAGCGGGAGTTTCCCCCGAGCAGTTCTTC. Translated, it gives CASSPLAGVSPEQFF.

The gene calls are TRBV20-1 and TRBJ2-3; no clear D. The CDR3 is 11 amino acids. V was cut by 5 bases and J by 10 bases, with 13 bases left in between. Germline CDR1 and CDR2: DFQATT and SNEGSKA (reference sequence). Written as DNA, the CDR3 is TGCAGTGCTCGTCGTGATGGCCCGCAGTATTTT. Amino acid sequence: CSARRDGPQYF.

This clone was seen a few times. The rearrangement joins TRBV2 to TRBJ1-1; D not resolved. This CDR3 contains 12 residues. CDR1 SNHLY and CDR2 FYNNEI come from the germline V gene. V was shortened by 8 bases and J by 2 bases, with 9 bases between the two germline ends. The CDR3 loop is CASEQTNTEAFF. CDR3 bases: TGTGCCAGCGAGCAGACAAACACTGAAGCTTTCTTT.

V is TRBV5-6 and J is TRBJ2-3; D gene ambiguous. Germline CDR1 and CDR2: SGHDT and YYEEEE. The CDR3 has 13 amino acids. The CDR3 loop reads CGSSRSSTDTQYF. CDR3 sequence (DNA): TGTGGGTCTTCGCGGAGCAGCACAGATACGCAGTATTTT.

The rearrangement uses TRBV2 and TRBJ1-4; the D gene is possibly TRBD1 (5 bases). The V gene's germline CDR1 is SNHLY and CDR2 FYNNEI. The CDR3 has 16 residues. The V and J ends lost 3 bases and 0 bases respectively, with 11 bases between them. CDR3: CASSDYRSPTNEKLFF. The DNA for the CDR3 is TGTGCCAGCAGTGATTACAGGAGCCCAACTAATGAAAAACTGTTTTTT.

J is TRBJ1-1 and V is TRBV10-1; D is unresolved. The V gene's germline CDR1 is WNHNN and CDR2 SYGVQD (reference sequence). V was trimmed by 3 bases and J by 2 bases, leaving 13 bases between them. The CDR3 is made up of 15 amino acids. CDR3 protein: CASSESLAGNTEAFF. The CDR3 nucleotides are TGCGCCAGCAGTGAATCTTTGGCGGGAAACACTGAAGCTTTCTTT.

The DNA for the CDR3 is TGTGCCAGCAGATTCCTTTCAGGGAGGGCTAACTATGGCTACACCTTC. Encoded protein: CASRFLSGRANYGYTF. J is TRBJ1-2 and V is TRBV6-6, with D possibly TRBD1 on 5 matching bases. This CDR3 is built from 16 residues. V lost 6 bases, J lost 0 bases, and 17 bases lay in between. The germline V gene encodes CDR1 MNHNY and CDR2 SVGAGI (reference sequence).

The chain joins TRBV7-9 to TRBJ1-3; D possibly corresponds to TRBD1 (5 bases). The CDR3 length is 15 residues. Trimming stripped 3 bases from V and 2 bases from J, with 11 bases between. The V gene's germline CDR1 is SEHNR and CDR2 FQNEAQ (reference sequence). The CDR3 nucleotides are TGTGCCAGCAGCTTTTTCGGGGGACCTGGAAACACCATATATTTT. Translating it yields CASSFFGGPGNTIYF. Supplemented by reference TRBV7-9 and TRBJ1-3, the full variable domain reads DTGVSQNPRHKITKRGQNVTFRCDPISEHNRLYWYRQTLGQGPEFLTYFQNEAQLEKSRLLSDRFSAERPKGSFSTLEIQRTEQGDSAMYLCASSFFGGPGNTIYFGEGSWLTVV.

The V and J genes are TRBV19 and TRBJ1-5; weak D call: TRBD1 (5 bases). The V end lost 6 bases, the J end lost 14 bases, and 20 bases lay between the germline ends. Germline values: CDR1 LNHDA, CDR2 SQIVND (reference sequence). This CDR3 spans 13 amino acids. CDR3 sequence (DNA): TGTGCCAGTAGCCCGGGACGGGGGGTGGAAAAGCATTTT. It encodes CASSPGRGVEKHF.